Each of the 2 T cell receptor beta chains below was sequenced from the same sample in a study of beta chain features in type 1 diabetes (dated 2018 in TCRdb). Their target antigens are unknown. The method was the immunoSEQ multiplex PCR assay. The High Capacity cDNA Reverse Transcription Kit was used to reverse transcribe all of the isolated RNA, meaning that expressed TCRB transcripts were what got sequenced. Entries here come from immuneACCESS through TCRdb and include only in-frame sequences with V and J called. Some clones fail to appear in such tables; in the studies checked, an unresolved V gene covers under half of the shortfall, and the cause of the remainder is unknown. For this sample there are approximately 250,000 clones; 16% appear just once. Of the sample, 0.085% falls within the top ten clones. Results and caveats for the whole study, not just this receptor: Type 1 diabetes patients showed a moderate but significant shortening of TCRB CDR3 length in all four CD4+ subsets.

Sequenced sample: naive CD4+ T cells from blood. The meaning of the sample's cell subset or site label: true naive CD4+ T cells. All receptors derive from a man younger than 45 with type 1 diabetes.

The chain employs TRBV5-4 and TRBJ2-3; 9 bases match TRBD1. V shed 4 bases, J shed 0 bases, and the junction held 6 bases outside the gene matches. This CDR3 spans 16 amino acids. Per germline, CDR1 SGHNT and CDR2 YYREEE (reference sequence). The CDR3 nucleotides read TGTGCCAGCAGCAGGGGACAGGGTAGGAGCACAGATACGCAGTATTTT. Encoded protein: CASSRGQGRSTDTQYF.

The chain links TRBV29-1 to TRBJ2-3, with a possible D match to TRBD1 (7 bases). CDR3 length: 16 amino acids. V was clipped by 7 bases and J by 7 bases, with 27 bases between them. Germline-derived CDR1 and CDR2 are SQVTM and ANQGSEA. CDR3 in amino acids: CSAGGLLGQETNTQYF. CDR3 coding DNA: TGCAGCGCTGGGGGGTTATTAGGACAGGAGACAAATACGCAGTATTTT.